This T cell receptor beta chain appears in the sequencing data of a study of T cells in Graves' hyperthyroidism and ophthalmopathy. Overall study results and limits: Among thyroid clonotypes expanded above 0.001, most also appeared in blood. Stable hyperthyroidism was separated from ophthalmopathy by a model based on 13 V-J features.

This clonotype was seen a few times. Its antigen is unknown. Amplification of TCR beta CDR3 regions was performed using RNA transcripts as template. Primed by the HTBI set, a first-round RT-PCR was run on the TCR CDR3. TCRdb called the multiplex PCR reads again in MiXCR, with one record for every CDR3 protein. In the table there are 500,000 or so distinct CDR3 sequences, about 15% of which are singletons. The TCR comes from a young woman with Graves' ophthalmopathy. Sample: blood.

CDR3 bases: TGTGCCAGCAGGCACCCAGGGTTAAATGAAAAACTGTTTTTT. Translated, it gives CASRHPGLNEKLFF. The rearrangement links TRBV2 to TRBJ1-4, with D perhaps TRBD1 (5 bases). V dropped 6 bases and J dropped 5 bases, with 13 bases sitting between them. CDR3 size: 14 residues. Looked up from germline, CDR1 is SNHLY and CDR2 is FYNNEI.